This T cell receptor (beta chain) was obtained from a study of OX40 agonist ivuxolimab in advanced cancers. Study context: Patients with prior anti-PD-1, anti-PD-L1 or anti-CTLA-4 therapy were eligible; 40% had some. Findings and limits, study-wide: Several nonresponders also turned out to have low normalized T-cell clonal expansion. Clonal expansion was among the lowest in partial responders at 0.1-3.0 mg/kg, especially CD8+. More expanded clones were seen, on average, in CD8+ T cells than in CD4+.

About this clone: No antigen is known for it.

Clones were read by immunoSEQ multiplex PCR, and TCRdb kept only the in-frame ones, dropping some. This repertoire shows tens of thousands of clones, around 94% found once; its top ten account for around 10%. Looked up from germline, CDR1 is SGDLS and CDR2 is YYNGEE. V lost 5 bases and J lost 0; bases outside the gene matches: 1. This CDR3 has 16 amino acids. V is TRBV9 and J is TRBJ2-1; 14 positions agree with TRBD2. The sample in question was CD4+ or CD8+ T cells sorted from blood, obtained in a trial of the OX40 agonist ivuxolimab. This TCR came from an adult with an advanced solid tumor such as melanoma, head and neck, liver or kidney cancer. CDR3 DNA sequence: TGTGCCAGCAGTGGGACTAGCGGGAGCTCCTACAATGAGCAGTTCTTC. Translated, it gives CASSGTSGSSYNEQFF.